Listed below are T cell receptor beta chains from one sample, sequenced in a study of T cell responses to AZD1222 COVID-19 vaccine. Repertoires were generated with immunoSEQ multiplex PCR, while TCRdb's copy carries only in-frame clones and drops some. Found here are around 180,000 clones, more than 75% of them singletons; the top ten hold 2.5% to 3%. The material was peripheral blood, obtained on day 0 of MenACWY control vaccination. These receptors all come from an adult in good health. The CDR3 runs from the conserved cysteine through the conserved F or W. The order of the fields is J gene, D gene, clone size, V gene, CDR3 length, CDR3 DNA, CDR3 protein. The D gene is left open where the match is weak. A row's size may be missing; if present it is once, few, many or a size class.

>TRBJ2-2|TRBD1|NA|TRBV19|15
TGTGCCAGCATCGGGACAGGGGGCGCCCCCGGGGAGCTGTTTTTT
CASIGTGGAPGELFF
>TRBJ1-5|NA|NA|TRBV7-8|17
TGTGCCAGCAGCTTAGTGCGAGCCACCTATAGCAATCAGCCCCAGCATTTT
CASSLVRATYSNQPQHF
>TRBJ2-4|TRBD2|NA|TRBV13|17
TGTGCCAGCAGCTTAGAGTCTAGCGGGGGAGGAAAGGACATTCAGTACTTC
CASSLESSGGGKDIQYF
>TRBJ1-2|NA|NA|TRBV11-2|14
TGTGCCAGCAGCCGGTCCACAGGGTACTATGGCTACACCTTC
CASSRSTGYYGYTF
>TRBJ2-2|TRBD1|NA|TRBV7-2|17
TGTGCCAGCAGCTTACAATTTGCGACAGGGAAAGGCGGGGAGCTGTTTTTT
CASSLQFATGKGGELFF
>TRBJ1-1|TRBD1|NA|TRBV9|15
TGTGCCAGCAGCTCCCGGGACAGGGGGTCGTTTGAAGCTTTCTTT
CASSSRDRGSFEAFF
>TRBJ1-5|NA|NA|TRBV19|14
TGTGCCAGTACCCCCCCGGGGAACGATCAGCCCCAGCATTTT
CASTPPGNDQPQHF
>TRBJ1-1|NA|NA|TRBV9|14
TGTGCCAGCAGCGTCGGTAATTCGGACACTGAAGCTTTCTTT
CASSVGNSDTEAFF
>TRBJ1-2|NA|NA|TRBV5-1|12
TGCGCCAGCAGCTTGGAGGGCTATGGCTACACCTTC
CASSLEGYGYTF
>TRBJ2-7|NA|NA|TRBV5-6|14
TGTGCCAGCATTCAGGCAGGGAGATCCTACGAGCAGTACTTC
CASIQAGRSYEQYF
>TRBJ1-1|NA|NA|TRBV28|16
TGTGCCAGCAGTTTGGACGCAGGGGCTCGGAACACTGAAGCTTTCTTT
CASSLDAGARNTEAFF
>TRBJ1-4|NA|few|TRBV12-3/TRBV12-4|11
TGTGCCAGCAGTCAAGATGAAAAACTGTTTTTT
CASSQDEKLFF
>TRBJ1-2|NA|NA|TRBV5-6|13
TGTGCCAGCACGTCGGGCCCGAACTATGGCTACACCTTC
CASTSGPNYGYTF
>TRBJ1-6|TRBD1|NA|TRBV14|14
TGTGCCAGCAGCCAAACAGGGGTAAATTCACCCCTCCACTTT
CASSQTGVNSPLHF
>TRBJ1-5|TRBD1|NA|TRBV10-3|16
TGTGCCATCAGTGAGTCGCCGGGACAGGGTCATCAGCCCCAGCATTTT
CAISESPGQGHQPQHF
>TRBJ2-1|TRBD2|few|TRBV4-3|15
TGCGCCAGCAGCGGGGGACTAGTCTCCTACAATGAGCAGTTCTTC
CASSGGLVSYNEQFF
>TRBJ2-5|NA|NA|TRBV24-1|14
TGTGCCACCAGTGATTTCCCCAAACAAGAGACCCAGTACTTC
CATSDFPKQETQYF
>TRBJ1-6|NA|once|TRBV27|16
TGTGCCAGCAGGTCCCCGGCAGGGGCGGATAATTCACCCCTCCACTTT
CASRSPAGADNSPLHF
>TRBJ2-5|TRBD2|NA|TRBV9|15
TGTGCCAGCAGCTCCTCCGGGACTAGCCTCGAGACCCAGTACTTC
CASSSSGTSLETQYF
>TRBJ2-1|TRBD2|NA|TRBV5-4|17
TGTGCCAGCAGAATAGCGGGAGGGCCGCAAGTTTCCAATGAGCAGTTCTTC
CASRIAGGPQVSNEQFF
>TRBJ2-1|NA|NA|TRBV6-4|15
TGTGCCAGCAGTGGGGAGCCCGCGGGGCACAATGAGCAGTTCTTC
CASSGEPAGHNEQFF
>TRBJ1-5|NA|NA|TRBV18|15
TGTGCCAGCTCACCCCTGGCAGGGGCGGATCAGCCCCAGCATTTT
CASSPLAGADQPQHF
>TRBJ2-1|TRBD2|NA|TRBV7-2|15
TGTGCCAGCAGCTTGAGCGGGGGCTATTACAATGAGCAGTTCTTC
CASSLSGGYYNEQFF
>TRBJ1-1|NA|NA|TRBV9|14
TGTGCCAGCAGCGTAGGCGGACGGAACACTGAAGCTTTCTTT
CASSVGGRNTEAFF
>TRBJ1-2|TRBD1|NA|TRBV9|15
TGTGCCAGCAGCGCTTTTACCGGGACAGACTATGGCTACACCTTC
CASSAFTGTDYGYTF
>TRBJ2-3|NA|once|TRBV20-1|11
TGCAGTGCTCCCACGGGAGATACGCAGTATTTT
CSAPTGDTQYF
>TRBJ1-1|NA|NA|TRBV5-4|15
TGTGCCAGCAGCTTGGGGGCCCTCGGGGGCACTGAAGCTTTCTTT
CASSLGALGGTEAFF
>TRBJ2-3|TRBD1|NA|TRBV6-5|14
TGTGCCAGCAGTTACGACAGGGTCACAGATACGCAGTATTTT
CASSYDRVTDTQYF
>TRBJ2-7|NA|NA|TRBV11-2|12
TGTGCCAGCAGCCGAGAGACCTACGAGCAGTACTTC
CASSRETYEQYF
>TRBJ2-2|NA|NA|TRBV10-1|15
TGCGCCAGCAGATCACTAGGGGACCCGACCGGGGAGCTGTTTTTT
CASRSLGDPTGELFF
>TRBJ2-2|TRBD2|NA|TRBV12-3/TRBV12-4|13
TGTGCCAGCAGCGGGGGGAGCACCGGGGAGCTGTTTTTT
CASSGGSTGELFF
>TRBJ2-1|TRBD2|NA|TRBV29-1|12
TGCAGCGTTGGGGAGGGCAGGAATGAGCAGTTCTTC
CSVGEGRNEQFF
>TRBJ2-2|NA|NA|TRBV7-9|14
TGTGCCAGCAGCTTAGTTGGGTCAACCGGGGAGCTGTTTTTT
CASSLVGSTGELFF
>TRBJ2-7|TRBD2|NA|TRBV4-2|14
TGTGCCAGCAGCCAAGGGCTAGCGGGAAGGGAGCAGTACTTC
CASSQGLAGREQYF
>TRBJ2-6|NA|few|TRBV4-3|18
TGCGCCAGCAGCCAAAACACCAACAGGGACTCTGGGGCCAACGTCCTGACTTTC
CASSQNTNRDSGANVLTF
>TRBJ1-1|NA|once|TRBV7-9|13
TGTGCCAGCACCCCGACAGTAAACACTGAAGCTTTCTTT
CASTPTVNTEAFF
>TRBJ1-1|NA|NA|TRBV12-5|17
TGTGCTAGTGGTTTTTCTTGGGGCCCATCGGGGAACACTGAAGCTTTCTTT
CASGFSWGPSGNTEAFF
>TRBJ2-5|TRBD2|NA|TRBV3-1/TRBV3-2|15
TGTGCCAGCAGCCAAGAACCGACTAGCGGGGAGACCCAGTACTTC
CASSQEPTSGETQYF
>TRBJ1-6|TRBD1|NA|TRBV19|15
TGTGCCAGTAGTCCGACACAGGGGCGGTATTCACCCCTCCACTTT
CASSPTQGRYSPLHF
>TRBJ2-7|TRBD2|few|TRBV15|14
TGTGCCACCAGCCCTGGCGGGAGTTCCTACGAGCAGTACTTC
CATSPGGSSYEQYF
>TRBJ2-2|NA|few|TRBV24-1|14
TGTGCCACCAGTGCCCCCCCCAACACCGGGGAGCTGTTTTTT
CATSAPPNTGELFF
>TRBJ1-1|NA|NA|TRBV1|16
TGCACCAGCAGCCATGGCCCACCGGGCGAGAACACTGAAGCTTTCTTT
CTSSHGPPGENTEAFF
>TRBJ2-5|TRBD1|few|TRBV5-6|14
TGTGCCAGCACCCCGACAGGGGTCGGCGAGACCCAGTACTTC
CASTPTGVGETQYF
>TRBJ2-6|TRBD1|NA|TRBV2|17
TGTGCCAGCAGGCCGGGACAGGGTTTAACTGGGGCCAACGTCCTGACTTTC
CASRPGQGLTGANVLTF
>TRBJ2-2|TRBD2|NA|TRBV3-1/TRBV3-2|22
TGTGCCAGCAGCGCTGAGGGCCCGGGACTAGCGGGGGGGCCATTGAACACCGGGGAGCTGTTTTTT
CASSAEGPGLAGGPLNTGELFF